Sequencing of this T cell receptor beta chain was carried out in a study of spatial heterogeneity in lung cancer. Study in general: The library had UMIs, and each TCR and UMI pair averaged more than ten raw reads. Study observations and caveats: Resection saw ubiquitous expanded tumor TCRs appear in blood more than follow-up did.

Time point: sample taken at primary tumor resection. No cells were sorted before sequencing. The whole RNA sequenced was extracted from tumor, nontumor lung or frozen PBMC. The donor group consisted of roughly 70 patients who had untreated, early-stage non-small cell lung cancer. This clonotype has ten or more counts. What it recognizes is unknown. Every TCR cDNA molecule bore a unique molecular identifier. MiXCR was run by TCRdb on the 5' RACE reads, yielding one entry per CDR3 protein. The sample shows tens of thousands of distinct CDR3 sequences, roughly 13% of them seen only once. Trimming removed 3 bases at V and 10 bases at J, with 13 bases between. The CDR3 totals 13 residues. Per the germline V gene, CDR1 is MNHNS and CDR2 is SASEGT.

The sample in question was PBMCs, obtained at surgery. The sequence was obtained from a male donor with early-stage non-small cell lung cancer. The chain recombines TRBV6-1 with TRBJ2-1; possible D gene TRBD2, 5 bases. The CDR3 nucleotides are TGTGCCAGCAGTGATCAGCTCCGAGGGGAGCAGTTCTTC. It yields the protein CASSDQLRGEQFF.